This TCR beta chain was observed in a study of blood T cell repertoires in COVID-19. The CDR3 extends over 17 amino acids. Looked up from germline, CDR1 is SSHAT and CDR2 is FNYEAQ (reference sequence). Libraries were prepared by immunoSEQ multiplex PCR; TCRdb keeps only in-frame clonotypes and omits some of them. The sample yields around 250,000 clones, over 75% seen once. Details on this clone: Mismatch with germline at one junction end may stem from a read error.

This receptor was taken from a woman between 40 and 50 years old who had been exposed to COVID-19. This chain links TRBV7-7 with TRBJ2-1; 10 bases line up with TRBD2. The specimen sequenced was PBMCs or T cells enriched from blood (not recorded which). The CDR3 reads CASSSTSGIHGENEQFF. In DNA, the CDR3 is TGTGCTAGCAGCTCTACTAGCGGGATTCACGGGGAGAATGAGCAGTTCTTC.